Listed here is a single T cell receptor (beta chain). What it binds is not known. These data are taken from a study of response to subunit inactivated influenza vaccine. Whole-study findings and limits: Authors suggested each seasonal flu vaccination may recruit only limited numbers of new T cells.

Via MiXCR, TCRdb re-called the RT-PCR reads, giving one row per CDR3 protein. The sample shows roughly 570,000 distinct CDR3 sequences, roughly 13% of them seen only once. The germline V gene encodes CDR1 MNHEY and CDR2 SVGAGI. The CDR3 has 15 residues. Trimming took 4 bases from V and 2 from J; bases not matched to a gene: 6. This material consisted of PBMCs from blood, taken 45 days after vaccination. The rearrangement links TRBV6-5 to TRBJ2-3; 7 nucleotides match TRBD1. The receptor was derived from a man in his fifties who received an inactivated influenza vaccine. CDR3 nucleotides: TGTGCCAGCAGTTCCCTGACAGGGAACACAGATACGCAGTATTTT. Amino acid sequence: CASSSLTGNTDTQYF.